These 11 T cell receptor beta chains originate from one sample sequenced in a study of shared clonotypes between healthy human individuals. TCRdb keeps only in-frame clones here, not all; method: immunoSEQ multiplex PCR. Of under 1,100,000 clones listed, 78% are singletons. Material: memory CD4+ T cells from PBMCs. Subset defined: CD45RA-negative fraction. The source of these receptors is a man between 18 and 35 years old in good health. Some clones in this sample may be carry-over from other donors' samples.

Comment on this clone: Without the conserved terminal phenylalanine or tryptophan, this CDR3 likely stems from a read error. This rearrangement joins TRBV6-6 to TRBJ2-2; D call uncertain. The CDR3 contains 12 residues. CDR1 and CDR2 from the germline V gene are MNHNY and SVGAGI (reference sequence). The ends were cut back, 0 bases at V and 6 bases at J, with 2 bases in the middle. This CDR3 is CASSYSPGELFL. CDR3 bases: TGTGCCAGCAGTTACTCACCCGGGGAGCTGTTTCTT.

V gene TRBV7-8 combines with J gene TRBJ2-7; possible D gene TRBD1, 6 bases. CDR3 length: 15 amino acids. Germline V gives CDR1 SGHVS, CDR2 FQNEAQ. V was pared by 4 bases and J by 0 bases, with 13 bases between. The CDR3 DNA follows: TGTGCCAGCAGCTCGGACGGACAGAGCTCCTACGAGCAGTACTTC. As protein: CASSSDGQSSYEQYF.

The V call is TRBV10-3, the J call TRBJ1-2; no clear D. V gave up 7 bases and J gave up 1 base, with 10 bases separating them. Per the germline V gene, CDR1 is ENHRY and CDR2 is SYGVKD. The CDR3 length is 13 residues. The CDR3, as DNA: TGTGCCATCAATTCGGGGAGTAACTATGGCTACACCTTC. This encodes CAINSGSNYGYTF.

V and J are TRBV5-4 and TRBJ2-7; possible D gene TRBD1, 6 bases. CDR3 length: 14 amino acids. Trimming took 1 base from V and 4 from J, leaving 12 bases between them. Germline assignment: CDR1 SGHNT and CDR2 YYREEE (reference sequence). The CDR3 loop reads CASSLQQGDYEQYF. CDR3 DNA: TGTGCCAGCAGCTTGCAACAGGGAGATTACGAGCAGTACTTC.

The chain has TRBV4-2 and TRBJ2-5, with D tentatively TRBD1 (6 bases). The CDR3 is 16 amino acids. Trimming cost V 1 base and J 5 bases, with 17 bases left between them. Germline-derived CDR1 and CDR2 are LGHNA and YNFKEQ. The CDR3 reads CASSQVDADQGETQYF. The CDR3 coding sequence is TGTGCCAGCAGCCAAGTGGACGCGGACCAGGGGGAGACCCAGTACTTC.

The rearrangement joins TRBV2 to TRBJ2-7; 7 nucleotides align to TRBD2. The CDR3 contains 13 residues. The germline V gene has CDR1 SNHLY and CDR2 FYNNEI. The V segment lost 4 bases and the J segment 6 bases; nucleotides outside the gene matches: 6. The CDR3 region is CASSARLALEQYF. CDR3 nucleotide sequence: TGTGCCAGCAGTGCTCGACTAGCTCTCGAGCAGTACTTC. The variable domain in full, completed from reference TRBV2 and TRBJ2-7, reads EPEVTQTPSHQVTQMGQEVILRCVPISNHLYFYWYRQILGQKVEFLVSFYNNEISEKSEIFDDQFSVERPDGSNFTLKIRSTKLEDSAMYFCASSARLALEQYFGPGTRLTVT.

The chain is built from TRBV7-3 and TRBJ2-1, with 9 bases lining up with TRBD2. The CDR3 is 14 residues long. V gave up 5 bases and J gave up 9 bases; unmatched junction bases: 8. Looked up from germline, CDR1 is SGHTA and CDR2 is FQGTGA. CDR3 region: CASSLIAGEGEQFF. In DNA, the CDR3 is TGTGCCAGCAGCCTGATAGCGGGAGAAGGTGAGCAGTTCTTC.

The chain couples TRBV7-9 to TRBJ2-7; 8 nucleotides line up with TRBD2. The ends lost 1 base at V and 5 bases at J; junction bases unmatched: 7. Germline V gene sequence: CDR1 SEHNR, CDR2 FQNEAQ (reference sequence). The CDR3 is 15 amino acids. CDR3 region: CASSLVGRAGHEQYF. The DNA for the CDR3 is TGTGCCAGCAGCTTAGTCGGGAGGGCTGGCCACGAGCAGTACTTC.

Worth noting for this clone: Other DNA sequences of this sample code for an identical CDR3. This rearrangement joins TRBV7-9 to TRBJ2-7; D could derive from TRBD1 or TRBD2 (6 bases each). Germline assignment: CDR1 SEHNR and CDR2 FQNEAQ (reference sequence). V shed 10 bases and J shed 6 bases, with 22 bases lying between them. This CDR3 has 14 residues. The CDR3 here is CATPGGKLGGEQYF. CDR3 DNA sequence: TGTGCCACCCCAGGCGGGAAGCTAGGGGGCGAGCAGTACTTC.

The V call is TRBV7-2, the J call TRBJ2-3; 9 nucleotides align to TRBD1. The CDR3 is made up of 15 amino acids. The ends lost 5 bases at V and 5 bases at J; junction bases unmatched: 8. Germline CDR1 is SGHTA and CDR2 is FQGNSA. CDR3 sequence: CASSTGTGRIDTQYF. The CDR3 DNA reads as TGTGCCAGCAGCACCGGGACAGGGCGTATAGATACGCAGTATTTT.

The V and J genes are TRBV5-4 and TRBJ1-2; TRBD1 aligns across 10 bases. J gave up 8 bases and V 5 bases, and 9 bases lay outside the gene matches. The CDR3 totals 14 residues. From germline, CDR1 is SGHNT and CDR2 YYREEE (reference sequence). This CDR3 reads CASRLPGTGEGYTF. The DNA of the CDR3 is TGTGCCAGCAGGTTGCCGGGGACAGGGGAGGGCTACACCTTC.